This T cell receptor (beta chain) was identified in a study of OX40 agonist ivuxolimab in advanced cancers. At the level of the whole study: The costimulatory receptor OX40 (CD134) was targeted by ivuxolimab, a fully human IgG2 agonistic monoclonal antibody. Intravenous ivuxolimab was administered to patients every 2 weeks at six dose levels: 0.01, 0.1, 0.3, 1.5, 3 and 10 mg/kg. Of the approximately 50 patients in dose escalation, about 20 had hepatocellular carcinoma, some 15 had melanoma, 9 had renal cell carcinoma and 9 had head and neck cancer. In the dose-escalation cohort, around four fifths of patients were male, and the mean age was roughly 56 years with a range of roughly 23 to 90. Prior anti-PD-1, anti-PD-L1 or anti-CTLA-4 therapy was permitted, and checkpoint inhibitors had been received by around 39% of dose-escalation patients. Partial responses occurred in three dose-escalation patients: two with cutaneous melanoma and one with hepatocellular carcinoma. The purpose of peripheral TCRbeta sequencing was to test whether ivuxolimab changed TCR sequence diversity and led to clonal T-cell expansion. The paper reports the monotherapy dose-escalation portion (N of about 52 patients) of the phase I ivuxolimab trial.

Genomic DNA was isolated from the sorted cells so that the TCRbeta CDR3 region could be sequenced. TCRbeta CDR3 regions were sequenced using the immunoSEQ Assay. TCRdb stores this immuneACCESS table with in-frame sequences only. Part of the clones is absent; in the studies checked, under half of the shortfall reflects unresolved V genes, and no reason is known for the rest. Recorded for this sample are about 96,000 clones; roughly 80% of them occurred a single time. The ten largest clones take up around 5.8% of the sample. With respect to this clone: Which antigen it targets is not known. No per-base quality is available; no much larger clone lies one base away.

Results and caveats for the whole study, not just this receptor: At doses of 0.1 to 3.0 mg/kg, clonal expansion of both CD4+ and CD8+ blood T cells was observed from baseline to week 6. The antigen specificity of the peripheral T cells that underwent clonal expansion was not determined. In the 0.1-3.0 mg/kg groups, partial responders had among the lowest normalized peripheral clonal expansion, particularly in CD8+ T cells. After ivuxolimab, CD8+ T cells had more expanded clones than CD4+ T cells on average. Low levels of normalized T-cell clonal expansion were also seen in some patients who did not respond.

Patients with a history of autoimmune disease or receiving systemic immunosuppression were excluded from the trial. Peripheral blood for TCR sequencing was drawn from every dose cohort at baseline, at cycle 4 day 1 and at cycle 7 day 1. Samples were obtained from an open-label, multicenter, first-in-human phase I dose-escalation trial of ivuxolimab. Adults with locally advanced or metastatic melanoma, renal cell carcinoma, hepatocellular carcinoma or head and neck squamous cell carcinoma were enrolled in the trial. Before TCR sequencing, CD4+ T cells and CD8+ T cells from peripheral blood were sorted into separate populations. The CDR3 numbers 14 residues from cysteine through phenylalanine. Solely the CDR3 DNA is kept, with 42 bases framed from the first base. CDR1 and CDR2 were assigned from the germline V gene (reference sequence) as LNHDA and SQIVND. After removal of 3 bases from V and 8 bases from J, the junction retains 7 bases not matched to a gene.

This sequence originates from an adult with an advanced solid tumor such as melanoma, head and neck, liver or kidney cancer. Source: CD4+ or CD8+ T cells sorted from blood, taken in a trial of the OX40 agonist ivuxolimab. This chain is built from TRBV19 and TRBJ2-1; 7 bases in the junction line up with TRBD1. The CDR3 region has the sequence CASSIDPQGYEQFF. The nucleotide sequence is TGTGCCAGTAGTATCGACCCACAGGGGTATGAGCAGTTCTTC.